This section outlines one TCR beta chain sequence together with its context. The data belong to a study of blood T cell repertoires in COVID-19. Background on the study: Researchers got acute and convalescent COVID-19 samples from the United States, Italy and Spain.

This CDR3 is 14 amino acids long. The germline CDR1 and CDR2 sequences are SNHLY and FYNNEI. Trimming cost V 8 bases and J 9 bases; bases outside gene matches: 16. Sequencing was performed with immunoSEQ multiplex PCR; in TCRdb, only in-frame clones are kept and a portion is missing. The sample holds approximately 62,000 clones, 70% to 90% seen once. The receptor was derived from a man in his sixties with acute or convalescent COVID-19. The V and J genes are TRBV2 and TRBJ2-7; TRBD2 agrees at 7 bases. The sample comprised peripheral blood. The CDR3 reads CASRGDIFREVQYF. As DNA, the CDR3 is TGTGCCAGCCGAGGCGATATTTTCCGGGAGGTGCAGTACTTC.